This T cell receptor (beta chain) was captured in a study of tumor-infiltrating lymphocytes in primary liver carcinoma. Overall study context: The five patients, who were men and women, ranged in age from 30 to 69 years.

Each 20-30 mg portion of unsorted bulk tissue served as the source for co-extraction of RNA and DNA. Comment on this clonotype: Antigen unknown. One junction end does not reproduce the germline sequence, and a read error may be involved.

Per germline, CDR1 LGHNA and CDR2 YNFKEQ. The CDR3 runs 16 residues. Production of TCR beta cDNA used roughly 500 ng total RNA together with a constant-region primer. A slightly modified ARM-PCR protocol with three nested multiplex PCR rounds produced these TCR beta libraries. The first two PCR rounds used TRBV1-TRBV30 primers with a Cbeta primer, roughly 10 cycles each. TCRdb re-analysed the multiplex PCR reads in MiXCR, keeping a single row per CDR3 protein. The sample contains about 44,000 distinct CDR3 sequences, roughly 74% of which appear only once. Study observations and caveats: Tumor-adjacent and tumor-blood pairs shared a smaller degree of overlap than tumor region pairs.

This sequence joins TRBV4-2 and TRBJ2-7, with D perhaps matching TRBD2 (6 bases). The receptor's source is a woman younger than 45 with primary liver carcinoma and hepatitis B virus infection. The specimen sequenced was tumor-adjacent normal liver tissue. CDR3 sequence reads: CASSQENVAASHEQYF. The CDR3 DNA reads TGTGCTAGCAGCCAAGAAAATGTAGCGGCGTCCCACGAGCAGTACTTC.